The 11 T cell receptor beta chains in this list originate from one sample, sequenced in a study of blood T cell repertoires in COVID-19. Sequenced by immunoSEQ multiplex PCR; TCRdb stores in-frame clones only, minus some. This repertoire shows roughly 140,000 clones, about four fifths found once; its top ten account for roughly 8.6%. Sequencing input: peripheral blood. All receptors derive from an elderly woman in a cohort sampled during active or convalescent COVID-19.

This clone was observed a few times. The rearrangement links TRBV27 to TRBJ1-1; D is perhaps TRBD1 (6 bases). Germline V gene sequence: CDR1 MNHEY, CDR2 SMNVEV (reference sequence). The CDR3 has 15 amino acids. Trimming left V 3 bases short and J 2 bases short, with 13 bases between. The CDR3, as DNA: TGTGCCAGCAGTTTTAGTCGGACAGCCAACACTGAAGCTTTCTTT. Translation: CASSFSRTANTEAFF.

The rearrangement links TRBV24-1 to TRBJ2-1; 10 positions agree with TRBD2. CDR1 is KGHDR and CDR2 is SFDVKD in the germline V gene. Germline trimming cut 3 bases from V and 8 bases from J; bases unmatched to any gene: 6. The CDR3 spans 15 residues. CDR3 nucleotide sequence: TGTGCCACCAGTGATAGCGGGGGGGCCTCCTATGAGCAGTTCTTC. It is translated as CATSDSGGASYEQFF.

The CDR3: CASTHGAFTEAFF. The CDR3 DNA reads as TGTGCCAGCACCCATGGGGCTTTCACTGAAGCTTTCTTT. V gene TRBV3-1 (or the pseudogene TRBV3-2) combines with J gene TRBJ1-1; possible D gene TRBD1, 5 bases. Germline assignment: CDR1 LGHDT and CDR2 YNNKEL (reference sequence). The ends were cut back, 7 bases at V and 4 bases at J, with 13 bases in the middle. This CDR3 has 13 residues.

The V and J genes are TRBV9 and TRBJ2-3; 7 nucleotides line up with TRBD1. Germline V gene sequence: CDR1 SGDLS, CDR2 YYNGEE. V dropped 4 bases and J dropped 3; count of bases not matched to a gene: 11. The CDR3 spans 16 residues. CDR3 DNA sequence: TGTGCCAGCAGCACCCCCCGGGACAGCCTAACAGATACGCAGTATTTT. Protein product: CASSTPRDSLTDTQYF.

This clone showed up just once. The chain is built from TRBV7-2 and TRBJ1-6; 7 bases are a match to TRBD1. Trimming took 5 bases from V and 8 from J; bases not matched to a gene: 6. The CDR3 extends over 14 amino acids. The germline V gene encodes CDR1 SGHTA and CDR2 FQGNSA. This CDR3 reads CASSRTTGDSPLHF. The DNA for the CDR3 is TGTGCCAGCAGCCGTACAACAGGGGATTCACCCCTCCACTTT. Drawing the rest from reference TRBV7-2 and TRBJ1-6, the complete variable domain is GAGVSQSPSNKVTEKGKDVELRCDPISGHTALYWYRQSLGQGLEFLIYFQGNSAPDKSGLPSDRFSAERTGGSVSTLTIQRTQQEDSAVYLCASSRTTGDSPLHFGNGTRLTVT.

The rearrangement joins TRBV2 to TRBJ2-3; 9 nucleotides match TRBD1. Germline assignment: CDR1 SNHLY and CDR2 FYNNEI. The trim removed 6 bases at V and 6 bases at J, leaving 4 bases unmatched. The CDR3 consists of 13 residues. The CDR3 region is CASRDRGTDTQYF. The CDR3 bases are TGTGCCAGCAGGGACAGGGGAACGGATACGCAGTATTTT. Looking up the rest from reference TRBV2 and TRBJ2-3 gives the full variable domain: EPEVTQTPSHQVTQMGQEVILRCVPISNHLYFYWYRQILGQKVEFLVSFYNNEISEKSEIFDDQFSVERPDGSNFTLKIRSTKLEDSAMYFCASRDRGTDTQYFGPGTRLTVL.

This sequence joins TRBV19 and TRBJ1-4; D ambiguous. CDR1 and CDR2 (germline): LNHDA, SQIVND (reference sequence). The CDR3 consists of 14 residues. The V end lost 6 bases, the J end lost 3 bases, and 11 bases lay between the germline ends. CDR3 nucleotides: TGTGCCAGTAGCGAGGCGGGAGCTAATGAAAAACTGTTTTTT. Residues: CASSEAGANEKLFF.

This clone was seen once. The V call is TRBV28, the J call TRBJ1-2, with D possibly TRBD1 on 5 matching bases. The CDR3 runs 14 residues. The germline V gene encodes CDR1 MDHEN and CDR2 SYDVKM. V lost 7 bases to trimming and J lost 0 bases, with 12 bases between them. The CDR3 DNA reads as TGTGCCAGCACCCGGACAATCACTAACTATGGCTACACCTTC. Translated, it gives CASTRTITNYGYTF.

V gene TRBV5-1 combines with J gene TRBJ2-3, with D perhaps matching TRBD2 (5 bases). CDR3 length equals 16 residues. Germline loops: CDR1 SGHRS, CDR2 YFSETQ. V was shortened by 4 bases and J by 2 bases, with 17 bases between the two germline ends. CDR3 nucleotides: TGCGCCAGCAGCGCGGTTGAGGGAGAATACACAGATACGCAGTATTTT. Translation gives CASSAVEGEYTDTQYF.

CDR3 nucleotides: TGTGCCAGCAGCCCAAGGCGGGGGGGCGAGACCCAGTACTTC. Translating gives CASSPRRGGETQYF. This sequence joins TRBV11-2 and TRBJ2-5; TRBD2 matches 9 bases. Germline V lookup: CDR1 SGHAT, CDR2 FQNNGV. Unmatched junction bases numbered 6, after V lost 5 bases and J lost 5 bases. The CDR3 is made up of 14 amino acids.

This sequence joins TRBV7-6 and TRBJ1-4; D is ambiguous. The CDR3 is made up of 15 amino acids. Germline V CDR1 and CDR2: SGHVS, FNYEAQ. Between the trimmed V and J ends, which lost 2 bases and 3 bases, there was a span of 10 bases. The CDR3 loop is CASSLTTESNEKLFF. DNA of the CDR3: TGTGCCAGCAGCTTAACCACAGAGTCTAATGAAAAACTGTTTTTT.